The rows below give T cell receptor beta chains drawn from one sample of a study of beta chain features in type 1 diabetes. Sequenced by immunoSEQ multiplex PCR; TCRdb stores in-frame clones only, minus some. The sample includes under 200,000 clones, about 8.5% of them seen just once. Sequencing input: central memory CD4+ T cells from blood. Receptors were obtained from a man aged 18-30 years in good health. Each CDR3 is given with its conserved first and last residue. The D gene is left open where the match is weak. For some rows the clone size is stated as once, few or many, or as a class when expanded; others skip it.

abundance	d_gene	v_gene	j_gene	len	CDR3nt	CDR3aa
few	-	TRBV7-2	TRBJ1-3	15	TGTGCCAGCAGCGCCCACGCGGGGACTGGAAACACCATATATTTT	CASSAHAGTGNTIYF
-	TRBD2	TRBV5-6	TRBJ2-1	16	TGTGCCAGCAGCCTGTGGACTAGCGGGACCTACAATGAGCAGTTCTTC	CASSLWTSGTYNEQFF
few	-	TRBV30	TRBJ1-1	14	TGTGCCTGGACCCCCGACAGTCAGAACACTGAAGCTTTCTTT	CAWTPDSQNTEAFF
-	TRBD1	TRBV28	TRBJ1-4	15	TGTGCCAGCAGAAGACAGGGTCGCGGTCGCGAAAAACTGTTTTTT	CASRRQGRGREKLFF
-	-	TRBV11-2	TRBJ1-5	13	TGTGCCAGCAGCTTACAGGGGAATCAGCCCCAGCATTTT	CASSLQGNQPQHF
few	-	TRBV4-1	TRBJ2-7	15	TGCGCCAGCAGCCAAGATGTCACTGACTCCTACGAGCAGTACTTC	CASSQDVTDSYEQYF
few	-	TRBV5-1	TRBJ1-6	14	TGCGCCAGCAGCTCCTGGACAGAAAATTCACCCCTCCACTTT	CASSSWTENSPLHF
-	-	TRBV7-9	TRBJ1-5	13	TGTGCCAGCAGCTTATCGGGGGATCAGCCCCAGCATTTT	CASSLSGDQPQHF
many	-	TRBV4-2	TRBJ1-5	16	TGTGCCAGCAGCCAAACGGGGAGGTCTGGCAATCAGCCCCAGCATTTT	CASSQTGRSGNQPQHF
-	TRBD2	TRBV30	TRBJ2-3	15	TGTGCCTGGACCCTAGCGGGGACTCGCACAGATACGCAGTATTTT	CAWTLAGTRTDTQYF
-	-	TRBV9	TRBJ2-7	17	TGTGCCAGCAGCGTAGAGGTTGTGGGCGGACTATCCTACGAGCAGTACTTC	CASSVEVVGGLSYEQYF
-	-	TRBV5-1	TRBJ2-3	14	TGCGCCAGCAGCTTGGTCGCGGGAACAGATACGCAGTATTTT	CASSLVAGTDTQYF
-	-	TRBV4-3	TRBJ1-1	15	TGCGCCAGCAGCCAAGAATCGGGGGGATACACTGAAGCTTTCTTT	CASSQESGGYTEAFF
few	-	TRBV30	TRBJ1-1	15	TGTGCCTGGAGTAAAACAGGGCGGCGGGACACTGAAGCTTTCTTT	CAWSKTGRRDTEAFF
many	-	TRBV11-1	TRBJ2-2	15	TGTGCCAGCACCCAATTAGGACATCGGACCGGGGAGCTGTTTTTT	CASTQLGHRTGELFF
-	-	TRBV7-9	TRBJ2-7	17	TGTGCCAGCAGCCCGCCCTGGCAGGCCAGGATCACCTACGAGCAGTACTTC	CASSPPWQARITYEQYF
-	TRBD1	TRBV28	TRBJ1-2	13	TGTGCCAGCAGTTCATCTCAGGGGGAGGGCTACACCTTC	CASSSSQGEGYTF
few	TRBD1	TRBV19	TRBJ1-5	14	TGTGCCAGTAGCTCCGGACAGGGCGATCAGCCCCAGCATTTT	CASSSGQGDQPQHF
-	-	TRBV9	TRBJ2-1	15	TGTGCCAGCAGCCTGGAGGGTCAGTCCTACAATGAGCAGTTCTTC	CASSLEGQSYNEQFF
-	TRBD2	TRBV5-1	TRBJ2-1	15	TGCGCCAGCAGCTTGGATTTGGGACTAGCGGGTTATCAGTTCTTC	CASSLDLGLAGYQFF
few	-	TRBV18	TRBJ1-1	13	TGTGCCAGCTCGGCAGGGGCAATCACTGAAGCTTTCTTT	CASSAGAITEAFF
few	TRBD1	TRBV7-2	TRBJ2-3	16	TGTGCCAGCTCAAGACAGGGGGGGACTAGCACAGATACGCAGTATTTT	CASSRQGGTSTDTQYF
once	TRBD1	TRBV18	TRBJ1-4	16	TGTGCCAGCTCACCAAGCGAGGACAGGGGGCTTGAAAAACTGTTTTTT	CASSPSEDRGLEKLFF
few	-	TRBV5-1	TRBJ2-3	16	TGCGCCAGCAGCTTGCATGGGCAGGGCAGCACAGATACGCAGTATTTT	CASSLHGQGSTDTQYF
few	TRBD1	TRBV6-5	TRBJ2-7	15	TGTGCCAGCAGGCAGGGGAGGACAGGGTGGGACGAGCAGTACTTC	CASRQGRTGWDEQYF
-	-	TRBV18	TRBJ2-7	13	TGTGCCAGCTGGGCCGAAGCCGACTACGAGCAGTACTTC	CASWAEADYEQYF
few	TRBD1	TRBV7-8	TRBJ2-7	12	TGTGCCAGCAGCTCTGACAGGGGGCGGTGGCACTTC	CASSSDRGRWHF
few	TRBD1	TRBV7-2	TRBJ2-5	14	TGTGCCAGCACCCTAGGACAGGGGGTGGAGACCCAGTACTTC	CASTLGQGVETQYF
-	TRBD1	TRBV5-5	TRBJ2-1	16	TGTGCCAGCAGCTTGTTGGCGACAGGGGCGAACAATGAGCAGTTCTTC	CASSLLATGANNEQFF
-	-	TRBV25-1	TRBJ1-2	14	TGTGCCAGCAGTGACACGGGGAGTAGAAGTAGCTACACCTTC	CASSDTGSRSSYTF
few	-	TRBV5-4	TRBJ2-6	15	TGTGCCAGCAGCTTGGGACAGCTTGGGGCCAACGTCCTGACTTTC	CASSLGQLGANVLTF
many	-	TRBV15	TRBJ2-7	15	TGTGCCACGGGATCGGACTTGGGGTTCGGATACGAGCAGTACTTC	CATGSDLGFGYEQYF
few	TRBD1	TRBV29-1	TRBJ2-5	14	TGCAGCGTTTCCTTCGGGACAGGACAAGAGACCCAGTACTTC	CSVSFGTGQETQYF
-	TRBD1	TRBV7-2	TRBJ2-5	16	TGTGCCAGCAGCTCCTGGGGGGGACAGGGATCGGAGACCCAGTACTTC	CASSSWGGQGSETQYF
-	-	TRBV25-1	TRBJ2-2	16	TGTGCCAGCAGGGGGCTTGGGGCAGAGAACACCGGGGAGCTGTTTTTT	CASRGLGAENTGELFF
few	TRBD1	TRBV19	TRBJ1-1	14	TGTGCCAGTAGGTCGGGACAGACCGGCCCTGAAGCTTTCTTT	CASRSGQTGPEAFF
few	TRBD1	TRBV7-3	TRBJ2-2	15	TGTGCCAGCGCCCGAGGACAGGGGGCGTCCGGGGAGCTGTTTTTT	CASARGQGASGELFF
-	TRBD2	TRBV9	TRBJ2-1	14	TGTGCCAGCAGCGTAGCGCTAGCGGGAGTGAAGCAGTTCTTC	CASSVALAGVKQFF
few	TRBD1	TRBV30	TRBJ1-6	18	TGTGCCTGGAGTTCACCCCCCTGGGGCAGGGGGCAGGATTCACCCCTCCACTTT	CAWSSPPWGRGQDSPLHF
-	TRBD1	TRBV11-3	TRBJ2-5	13	TGTGCCAGCAGTCTTGACAGGGGAAAGACCCAGTACTTC	CASSLDRGKTQYF
-	-	TRBV5-1	TRBJ1-5	18	TGCGCCAGCAGCTTCCGGCCGGGGGGATACACGGGCAATCAGCCCCAGCATTTT	CASSFRPGGYTGNQPQHF
-	TRBD1	TRBV6-1	TRBJ2-7	15	TGTGCCAGCAGTGACTGGACAGGGAGCTCCTACGAGCAGTACTTC	CASSDWTGSSYEQYF
-	-	TRBV18	TRBJ2-1	13	TGTGCCAGCTCACCCCCGGGAAGCAGGGAGCAGTTCTTC	CASSPPGSREQFF
few	TRBD1	TRBV7-9	TRBJ1-5	16	TGTGCCAGCAGCTCTACATCAGGACAGGGAAGACAGCCCCAGCATTTT	CASSSTSGQGRQPQHF
-	TRBD1	TRBV6-5	TRBJ2-1	15	TGTGCCAGCAGCAGGGGACAGTTATCCTACAATGAGCAGTTCTTC	CASSRGQLSYNEQFF
many	TRBD1	TRBV14	TRBJ2-4	15	TGTGCCAGCAGCCAAACAGGGGGAATCAAAAACATTCAGTACTTC	CASSQTGGIKNIQYF
-	-	TRBV18	TRBJ1-5	18	TGTGCCAGCTCGTCCGGATCCGTGCGTTCGGGGAGCAATCAGCCCCAGCATTTT	CASSSGSVRSGSNQPQHF
-	TRBD2	TRBV5-1	TRBJ2-7	14	TGCGCCAGCAGCTTCGCGGGAGGGCCCTACGAGCAGTACTTC	CASSFAGGPYEQYF
few	-	TRBV27	TRBJ2-7	14	TGTGCCAGCAGTCGCGACAGTGTTATCTACGAGCAGTACTTC	CASSRDSVIYEQYF
-	-	TRBV4-2	TRBJ1-1	14	TGTGCCAGCAGCGCCGACACCAGGAACACTGAAGCTTTCTTT	CASSADTRNTEAFF
many	TRBD2	TRBV6-6	TRBJ2-7	15	TGTGCCAGCAGGTCGGGACTAGCGGGAGCTTCCGAGCAGTACTTC	CASRSGLAGASEQYF
few	-	TRBV4-3	TRBJ2-7	10	TGCGCCGCGGGCCAGACGGAGCAGTACTTC	CAAGQTEQYF
-	-	TRBV29-1	TRBJ2-3	14	TGCAGCGCCGCTGGACACTCTAGCACAGATACGCAGTATTTT	CSAAGHSSTDTQYF
few	TRBD1	TRBV4-2	TRBJ1-2	16	TGTGCCAGCAGCCAACCGGGACAGGGAGGCCTTTATGGCTACACCTTC	CASSQPGQGGLYGYTF
-	TRBD1	TRBV5-1	TRBJ1-2	15	TGCGCCAGCAGCAGAGACGACAGGGGGAATTATGGCTACACCTTC	CASSRDDRGNYGYTF